This T cell receptor (beta chain) appears in the sequencing data of a study of cytomegalovirus exposure and HLA in healthy donors. Looking at the study overall: As an earlier analysis found, roughly 170 million T cells yielded about 120 million unique TCR beta sequences.

In its sample, this clone was seen a few times. PCR primers comprised 60 Vbeta and 13 Jbeta primers. Repertoires were generated with immunoSEQ multiplex PCR, while TCRdb's copy carries only in-frame clones and drops some. The table includes about 160,000 clones, 65% to 85% detected once. The trim removed 0 bases at V and 6 bases at J, leaving 9 bases unmatched. The CDR3 contains 16 residues. Per germline, CDR1 LGHNA and CDR2 YSLEER. The sequencing sample was made of PBMCs. The TCR originated in a male donor in good health and CMV-seronegative. The chain joins TRBV4-3 to TRBJ2-7; 9 bases are shared with TRBD1. The CDR3 bases are TGCGCCAGCAGCCAAGAACTTGGGGACAGGGTAGGCGAGCAGTACTTC. It translates to CASSQELGDRVGEQYF.